This T cell receptor (beta chain) was observed in a study of regulatory T cells in long-lasting Graves disease. To make TCR beta libraries, researchers used iRepertoire HTBI primers and Arm-PCR of CDR3 regions. TCRdb itself ran the multiplex PCR reads through MiXCR, one entry per CDR3 protein. The sample has more than 400,000 distinct CDR3 sequences, roughly 17% seen once. The time point: newly diagnosed GD, antithyroid drugs for less than 3 months. Making the TCR library involved RNA that had been extracted from PBMCs. V lost 1 base and J 7 bases, leaving 12 bases between the germline ends. Germline V gives CDR1 SGHRS, CDR2 YFSETQ. The CDR3 spans 13 residues. The sample was also reused in another study, on T cells in Graves' hyperthyroidism and ophthalmopathy. This second study notes: TCR CDR3 underwent first-round RT-PCR with the HTBI primer set.

This clonotype was obtained from a young woman with Graves disease. This chain connects TRBV5-1 to TRBJ2-7; D not resolved. This specimen was peripheral blood mononuclear cells (PBMCs), taken at new diagnosis, from a patient treated with antithyroid drugs. Written as DNA, the CDR3 is TGCGCCAGCAGCTTGCCTTATGTGGAGGAGCAGTACTTC. Its protein product is CASSLPYVEEQYF.